This passage covers 2 T cell receptor beta chains from one sample sequenced in a study of regulatory T cells in long-lasting Graves disease. The time point is: newly diagnosed GD, antithyroid drugs for less than 3 months. After RNA was extracted from PBMCs, the TCR library was made from it. CDR3 regions were amplified by Arm-PCR using iRepertoire HTBI primers to build TCR beta libraries. TCRdb re-derived calls from the multiplex PCR reads in MiXCR, one entry per CDR3 protein. The profile shows 450,000 to 500,000 distinct CDR3 sequences, around 15% of them singletons. These data also featured in a second study, about T cells in Graves' hyperthyroidism and ophthalmopathy.

Sequencing was performed on peripheral blood mononuclear cells (PBMCs), taken at new diagnosis, from a patient treated with antithyroid drugs. These receptors all stem from a man aged 35 to 55 with Graves disease.

This clonotype has at least ten counts. This chain uses TRBV27 with TRBJ2-7, with 16 nucleotides matching TRBD2. V trimming: 3 bases; J trimming: 0 bases; junction bases outside the gene matches: 5. The CDR3 extends over 18 amino acids. Germline V CDR1 and CDR2: MNHEY, SMNVEV (reference sequence). CDR3 protein: CASSFGTSGRGYSYEQYF. In DNA form, the CDR3 reads TGTGCCAGCAGTTTCGGGACTAGCGGGAGGGGTTACTCCTACGAGCAGTACTTC.

The genes are TRBV12-5 and TRBJ2-1; D uncertain. The DNA matches TRBJ2-5 better at its end, which makes the J call doubtful. The CDR3 contains 11 residues. Germline V lookup: CDR1 LGHNT, CDR2 FRNRAP. DNA of the CDR3: TGTGCTAGTGGTTTATACGAGACCCAGTACTTC. This translates into CASGLYETQYF.